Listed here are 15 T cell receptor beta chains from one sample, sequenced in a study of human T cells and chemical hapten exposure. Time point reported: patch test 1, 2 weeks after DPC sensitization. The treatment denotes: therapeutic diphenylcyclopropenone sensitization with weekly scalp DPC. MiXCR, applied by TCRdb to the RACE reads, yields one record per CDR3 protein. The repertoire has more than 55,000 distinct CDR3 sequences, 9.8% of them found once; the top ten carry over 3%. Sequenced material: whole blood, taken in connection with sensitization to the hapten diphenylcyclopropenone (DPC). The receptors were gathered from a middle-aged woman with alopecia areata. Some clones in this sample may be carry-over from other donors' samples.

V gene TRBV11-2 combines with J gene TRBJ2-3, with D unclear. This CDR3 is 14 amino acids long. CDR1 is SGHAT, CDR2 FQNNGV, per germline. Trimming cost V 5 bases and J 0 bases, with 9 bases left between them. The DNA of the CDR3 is TGTGCCAGCAGCGCGTCCTCTAGCACAGATACGCAGTATTTT. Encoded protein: CASSASSSTDTQYF.

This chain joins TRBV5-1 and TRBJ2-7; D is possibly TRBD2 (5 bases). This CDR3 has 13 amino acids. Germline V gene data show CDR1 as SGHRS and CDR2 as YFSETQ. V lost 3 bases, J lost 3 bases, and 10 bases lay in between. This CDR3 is CASSSGRYYEQYF. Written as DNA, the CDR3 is TGCGCCAGCAGCTCGGGAAGGTACTACGAGCAGTACTTC.

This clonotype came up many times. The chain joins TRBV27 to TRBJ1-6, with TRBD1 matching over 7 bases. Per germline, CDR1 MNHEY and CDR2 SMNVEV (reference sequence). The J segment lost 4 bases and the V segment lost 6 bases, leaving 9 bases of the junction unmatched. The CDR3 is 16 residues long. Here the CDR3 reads CASRPQGTSYNSPLHF. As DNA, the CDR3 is TGTGCCAGCAGACCACAGGGGACCTCATATAATTCACCCCTCCACTTT.

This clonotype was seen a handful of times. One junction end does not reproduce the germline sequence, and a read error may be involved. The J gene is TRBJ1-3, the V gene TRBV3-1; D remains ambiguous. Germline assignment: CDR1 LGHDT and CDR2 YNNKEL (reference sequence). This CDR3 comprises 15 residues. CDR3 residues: CASSQVRASENTIYF. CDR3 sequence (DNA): TGTGCCAGCAGCCAAGTGAGGGCATCTGAAAACACCATATATTTT.

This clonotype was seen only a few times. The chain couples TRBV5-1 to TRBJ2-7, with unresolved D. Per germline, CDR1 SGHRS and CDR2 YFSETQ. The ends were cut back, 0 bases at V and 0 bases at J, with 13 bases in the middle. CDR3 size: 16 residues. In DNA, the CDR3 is TGCGCCAGCAGCTTGGTTCCCGCTTCGAGCTCCTACGAGCAGTACTTC. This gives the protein CASSLVPASSSYEQYF.

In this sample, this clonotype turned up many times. CDR3 DNA sequence: TGTGCCAGCAGCTTAGCGGGGGGAAGGCGCGAGCAGTACTTC. This encodes CASSLAGGRREQYF. The chain is built from TRBV11-2 and TRBJ2-7; 7 positions match TRBD2. V lost 1 base, J lost 6 bases, and 6 bases stayed unmatched. Germline CDR1 is SGHAT and CDR2 is FQNNGV. CDR3 length: 14 amino acids.

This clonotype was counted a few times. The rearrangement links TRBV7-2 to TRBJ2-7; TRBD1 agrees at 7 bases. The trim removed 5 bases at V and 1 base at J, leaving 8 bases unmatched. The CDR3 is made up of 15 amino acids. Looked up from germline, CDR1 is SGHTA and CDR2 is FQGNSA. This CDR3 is CASSPHNRGSYEQYF. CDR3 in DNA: TGTGCCAGCAGCCCACATAACAGGGGTTCCTACGAGCAGTACTTC.

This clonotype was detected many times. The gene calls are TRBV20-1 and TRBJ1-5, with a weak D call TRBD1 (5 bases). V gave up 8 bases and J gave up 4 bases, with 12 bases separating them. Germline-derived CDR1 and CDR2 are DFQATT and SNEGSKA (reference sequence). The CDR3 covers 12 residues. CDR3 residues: CSPSNRNQPQHF. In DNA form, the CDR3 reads TGCAGTCCCAGTAACAGGAATCAGCCCCAGCATTTT.

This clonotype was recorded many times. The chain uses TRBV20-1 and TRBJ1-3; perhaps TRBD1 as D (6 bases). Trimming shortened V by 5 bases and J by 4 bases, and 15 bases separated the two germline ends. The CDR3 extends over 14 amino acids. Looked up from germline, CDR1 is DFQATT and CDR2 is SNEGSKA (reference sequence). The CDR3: CSAGLQGAGNTIYF. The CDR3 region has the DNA TGCAGTGCTGGCCTACAGGGCGCCGGAAACACCATATATTTT.

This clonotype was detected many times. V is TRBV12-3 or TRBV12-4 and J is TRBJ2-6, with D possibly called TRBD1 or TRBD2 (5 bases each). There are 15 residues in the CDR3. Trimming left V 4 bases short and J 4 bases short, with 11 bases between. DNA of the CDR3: TGTGCCAGCAGTTGGGACCATTGGGGGGCCAACGTCCTGACTTTC. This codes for CASSWDHWGANVLTF.

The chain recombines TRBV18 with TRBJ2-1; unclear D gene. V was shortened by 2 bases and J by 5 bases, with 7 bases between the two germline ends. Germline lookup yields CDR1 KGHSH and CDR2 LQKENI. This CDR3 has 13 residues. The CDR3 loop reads CASSPGRDNEQFF. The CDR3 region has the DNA TGTGCCAGCTCACCAGGCCGGGACAATGAGCAGTTCTTC. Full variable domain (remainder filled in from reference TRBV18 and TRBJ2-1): NAGVMQNPRHLVRRRGQEARLRCSPMKGHSHVYWYRQLPEEGLKFMVYLQKENIIDESGMPKERFSAEFPKEGPSILRIQQVVRGDSAAYFCASSPGRDNEQFFGPGTRLTVL.

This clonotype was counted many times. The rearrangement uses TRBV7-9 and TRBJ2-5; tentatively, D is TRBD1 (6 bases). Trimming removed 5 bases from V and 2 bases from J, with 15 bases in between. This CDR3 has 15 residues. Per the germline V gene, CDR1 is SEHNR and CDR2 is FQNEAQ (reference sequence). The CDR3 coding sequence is TGTGCCAGCAGCCCGGGGAAGACAGGACAAGAGACCCAGTACTTC. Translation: CASSPGKTGQETQYF.

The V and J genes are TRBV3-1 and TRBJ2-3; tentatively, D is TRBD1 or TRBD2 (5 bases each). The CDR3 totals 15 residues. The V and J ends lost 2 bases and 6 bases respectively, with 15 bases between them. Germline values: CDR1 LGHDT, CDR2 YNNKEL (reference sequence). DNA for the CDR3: TGTGCCAGCAGCCAATTCCACGGGGCCGCGGATACGCAGTATTTT. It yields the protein CASSQFHGAADTQYF.

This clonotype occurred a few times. CDR3 protein: CASSSKPGQGITEAFF. The DNA of the CDR3 is TGTGCCAGCAGTTCCAAACCGGGACAGGGTATCACTGAAGCTTTCTTT. This rearrangement joins TRBV6-5 to TRBJ1-1, with TRBD1 identical over 9 bases. This CDR3 is 16 amino acids long. Trimming at V came to 4 bases and at J to 4 bases, leaving 10 bases not matched to a gene. Germline lookup yields CDR1 MNHEY and CDR2 SVGAGI.

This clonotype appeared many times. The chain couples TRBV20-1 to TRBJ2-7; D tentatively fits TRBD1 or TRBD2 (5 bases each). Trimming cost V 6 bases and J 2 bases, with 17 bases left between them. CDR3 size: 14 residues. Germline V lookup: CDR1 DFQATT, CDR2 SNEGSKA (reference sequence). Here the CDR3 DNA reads TGCAGTGCCCAGCCAGGGACCGATGCCTACGAGCAGTACTTC. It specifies CSAQPGTDAYEQYF.